This T cell receptor (beta chain) was documented in a study of blood T cell repertoires in COVID-19 (dated by TCRdb to 2020 to 2022). Describing the broader study: Collaborator samples came from the United States, Italy and Spain and covered acute and convalescent phases of COVID-19. Samples came from the ongoing ImmuneRACE study (first 160 participants) plus 1,254 subjects from 6 global collaborators. The material from the prospective study consisted of cDNA or gDNA derived from T cells, B-cell-depleted T cells, or PBMCs. Subjects who had been exposed to COVID-19, were actively infected with it, or had recovered from it provided the deeply sampled blood TCRbeta repertoires that made up the dataset. The repertoires were released in a freely available public database meant as a resource for research on the immune response to SARS-CoV-2. The sample metadata nearly always contained a de-identified subject ID, COVID-19 status, age in years and sex. Where available, HLA class I and class II types were taken from metadata supplied by the sample provider and were not determined by assay-based typing. On the study overall, not on this receptor specifically: The amount of clinical and demographic metadata varied by source and participant and was provided uncurated.

Samples from volunteer blood donors who had recovered from COVID-19 were contributed by a second Seattle source. Collaborating institutions collected whole blood in K2EDTA tubes following their own protocols. Collaborator samples were shipped for TCRbeta analysis as frozen whole blood, isolated PBMCs, or DNA extracted from either sample type. Notes on this clone: Its antigen is unknown. No clone much larger than this one lies a single base away; base qualities are absent.

The cysteine opens and the phenylalanine closes a CDR3 of 17 amino acids. The only DNA kept is the CDR3, 51 bases in frame from the first base. The germline V gene (reference sequence) sets CDR1 to MNHEY and CDR2 to SMNVEV. At the junction V is shortened by 6 bases and J by 0 bases; bases outside the gene matches: 11. TCRbeta CDR3 regions were amplified from genomic DNA by means of the immunoSEQ Assay, a bias-controlled multiplex PCR. The paper's data handling went like this. Nucleated cell counts per sample were estimated from amplification of reference gene primers within the assay. Sequence reads were collapsed and filtered to measure the absolute abundance of every unique TCRbeta CDR3 rearrangement. For each sample, productive Simpson clonality was calculated as the square root of Simpson's diversity index over productive rearrangements. In its TCRdb copy, this immuneACCESS table keeps in-frame sequences only and misses some clones. Where compared with another copy, unresolved V genes explain less than half of these, and the others have no known cause. That table gives V, J and clone size, and the DNA gave D and trimming. For this sample there are 200,000 to 250,000 clones; roughly 90% appear just once. Jointly, the top ten make up approximately 2.1% of the sample.

This TCR was sampled from a man aged 25-45 years who had recovered from COVID-19. This receptor chain uses TRBV27 and TRBJ1-5; TRBD1 aligns with 7 central bases. The sample taken for sequencing was peripheral blood. The DNA sequence reads TGTGCCAGCAGCCGTCGGGACAGCCACCCTAGCAATCAGCCCCAGCATTTT. This encodes CASSRRDSHPSNQPQHF.